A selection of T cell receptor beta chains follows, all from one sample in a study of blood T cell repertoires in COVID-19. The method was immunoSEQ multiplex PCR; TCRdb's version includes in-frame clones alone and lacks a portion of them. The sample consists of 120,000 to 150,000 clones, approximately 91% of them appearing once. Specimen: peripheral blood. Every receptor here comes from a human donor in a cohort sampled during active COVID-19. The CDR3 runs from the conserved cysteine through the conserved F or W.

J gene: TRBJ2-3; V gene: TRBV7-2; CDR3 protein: CASSLTARTDTQYF
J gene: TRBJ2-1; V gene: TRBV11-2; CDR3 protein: CASSLGRSAGLMGNEQFF
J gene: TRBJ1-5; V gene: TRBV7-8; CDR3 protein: CASSLGAGGWQPQHF
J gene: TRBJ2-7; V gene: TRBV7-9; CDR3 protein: CASLAGADEQYF
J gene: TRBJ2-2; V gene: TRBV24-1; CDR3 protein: CATSGWTSGNTGELFF
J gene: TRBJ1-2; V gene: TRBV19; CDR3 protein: CASRLGNDYGYTF
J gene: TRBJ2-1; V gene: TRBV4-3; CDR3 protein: CASSLGQGYNEQFF
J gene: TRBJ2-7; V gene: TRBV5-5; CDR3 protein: CASSYSGGRPYEQYF
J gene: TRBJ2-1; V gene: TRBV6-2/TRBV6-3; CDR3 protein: CASSLSSYNEQFF
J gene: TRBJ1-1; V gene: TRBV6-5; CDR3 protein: CASSYGRRDFF
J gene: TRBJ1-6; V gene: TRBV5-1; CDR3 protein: CASSLGLGQGTYNSPLHF
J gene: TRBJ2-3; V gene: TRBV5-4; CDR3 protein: CASSLVQGTDTQYF
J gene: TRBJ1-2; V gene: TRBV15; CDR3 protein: CATSSLTGINYGYTF
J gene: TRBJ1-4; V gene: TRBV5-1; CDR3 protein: CASRAQDRESGLHFATNEKLFF
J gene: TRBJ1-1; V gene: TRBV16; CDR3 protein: CASSQQGGRTEAFF
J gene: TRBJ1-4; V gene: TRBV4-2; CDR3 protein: CASSRSRGANEKLFF
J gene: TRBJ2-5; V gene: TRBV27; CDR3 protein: CASSPRTGGETQYF
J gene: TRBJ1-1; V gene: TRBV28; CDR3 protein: CASRKQGADTEAFF
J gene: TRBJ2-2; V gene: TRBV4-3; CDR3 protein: CASSQGLQGSNTGELFF
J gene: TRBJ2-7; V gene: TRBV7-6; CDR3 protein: CASSLAGPSQGEQYF
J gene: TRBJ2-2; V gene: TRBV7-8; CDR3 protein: CASSLVSANTGELFF
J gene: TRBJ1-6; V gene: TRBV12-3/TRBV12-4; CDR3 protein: CASSGQVRSPLHF
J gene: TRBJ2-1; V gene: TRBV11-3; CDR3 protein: CASSPNRGYNEQFF
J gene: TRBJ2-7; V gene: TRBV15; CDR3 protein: CATSRGGSYEQYF
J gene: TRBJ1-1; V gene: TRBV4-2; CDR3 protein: CASSQDRGILNTEAFF
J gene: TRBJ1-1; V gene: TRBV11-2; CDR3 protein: CASSFRQGRMNTEAFF